The 27 T cell receptor beta chains below were found in one sample sequenced in a study of cytomegalovirus exposure and HLA in healthy donors. Measured with immunoSEQ multiplex PCR; TCRdb has only the in-frame clones, and not every one. The sample shows 100,000 to 150,000 clones, around nine tenths of them seen only once. The sample was PBMCs. The source is a woman aged 18-30 years in good health and CMV-seronegative.

The rearrangement joins TRBV13 to TRBJ2-1, with 10 bases matching TRBD2. The CDR3 runs to 13 residues. CDR1 and CDR2 (germline): PRHDT, FYEKMQ (reference sequence). Germline trimming cut 11 bases from V and 8 bases from J; bases unmatched to any gene: 9. The CDR3 nucleotides are TGTGCCTCCTACTCTAGCGGGAGCCATGAGCAGTTCTTC. This gives the protein CASYSSGSHEQFF. The full variable domain, with the rest looked up from reference TRBV13 and TRBJ2-1, is AAGVIQSPRHLIKEKRETATLKCYPIPRHDTVYWYQQGPGQDPQFLISFYEKMQSDKGSIPDRFSAQQFSDYHSELNMSSLELGDSALYFCASYSSGSHEQFFGPGTRLTVL.

The chain employs TRBV10-1 and TRBJ1-1; D is uncertain. CDR1 WNHNN and CDR2 SYGVQD come from the germline V gene (reference sequence). The CDR3 sequence is 14 residues long. Trimming shortened V by 0 bases and J by 9 bases, and 14 bases separated the two germline ends. The DNA for the CDR3 is TGCGCCAGCAGTGAGTCGGAGTCGGGAGGGAAAGCTTTCTTT. Protein: CASSESESGGKAFF.

The chain uses TRBV4-1 and TRBJ2-7; 12 nucleotides align to TRBD2. There are 15 residues in the CDR3. Germline loops: CDR1 MGHRA, CDR2 YSYEKL. V was clipped by 1 base and J by 5 bases; unmatched bases: 3. The CDR3 protein is CASSQGTSGINEQYF. The CDR3 DNA sequence: TGCGCCAGCAGCCAAGGGACTAGCGGGATCAACGAGCAGTACTTC.

The genes are TRBV7-2 and TRBJ2-7; 12 nucleotides agree with TRBD2. This CDR3 is 15 amino acids long. Trimming removed 5 bases from V and 4 bases from J; junction bases left unmatched: 6. Germline V gene lookup returns CDR1 SGHTA and CDR2 FQGNSA. In nucleotides, the CDR3 is TGTGCCAGCAGCCTATCTAGCGGGAGGGCGTACGAGCAGTACTTC. Translated, it gives CASSLSSGRAYEQYF.

The rearrangement links TRBV7-2 to TRBJ2-7; 8 bases map to TRBD2. J gave up 5 bases and V 1 base, and 7 bases lay outside the gene matches. Germline-derived CDR1 and CDR2 are SGHTA and FQGNSA. The CDR3 extends over 15 amino acids. CDR3 sequence: CASSLEGLGFDEQYF. Here the CDR3 DNA reads TGTGCCAGCAGCTTAGAGGGACTAGGCTTCGACGAGCAGTACTTC. Full variable domain (missing parts from reference TRBV7-2 and TRBJ2-7): GAGVSQSPSNKVTEKGKDVELRCDPISGHTALYWYRQSLGQGLEFLIYFQGNSAPDKSGLPSDRFSAERTGGSVSTLTIQRTQQEDSAVYLCASSLEGLGFDEQYFGPGTRLTVT.

This chain links TRBV10-3 with TRBJ2-1; 7 bases agree with TRBD2. Germline CDR1 ENHRY, CDR2 SYGVKD. This CDR3 contains 13 residues. Trimming cost V 7 bases and J 5 bases; bases outside gene matches: 5. The CDR3 sequence is CAITSGEDNEQFF. CDR3 sequence (DNA): TGTGCCATCACTAGCGGCGAAGACAATGAGCAGTTCTTC.

The chain couples TRBV19 to TRBJ2-5; D not certain. CDR3 size: 13 residues. With 4 bases removed from V and 1 base from J, the gap between germline ends came to 7 bases. In germline, CDR1 is LNHDA, CDR2 SQIVND (reference sequence). The CDR3 nucleotides read TGTGCCAGTAGTAGGGCCCTCCAAGAGACCCAGTACTTC. Protein sequence: CASSRALQETQYF. Complete variable domain (other parts from reference TRBV19 and TRBJ2-5): DGGITQSPKYLFRKEGQNVTLSCEQNLNHDAMYWYRQDPGQGLRLIYYSQIVNDFQKGDIAEGYSVSREKKESFPLTVTSAQKNPTAFYLCASSRALQETQYFGPGTRLLVL.

The rearrangement uses TRBV7-2 and TRBJ2-7; perhaps TRBD1 as D (6 bases). V was trimmed by 2 bases and J by 4 bases, leaving 12 bases between them. Germline CDR1 and CDR2: SGHTA and FQGNSA. The CDR3 is made up of 14 amino acids. The DNA for the CDR3 is TGTGCCAGCAGCTTAATGCAGGGGTCGTACGAGCAGTACTTC. Translated: CASSLMQGSYEQYF. Drawing the rest from reference TRBV7-2 and TRBJ2-7, the complete variable domain is GAGVSQSPSNKVTEKGKDVELRCDPISGHTALYWYRQSLGQGLEFLIYFQGNSAPDKSGLPSDRFSAERTGGSVSTLTIQRTQQEDSAVYLCASSLMQGSYEQYFGPGTRLTVT.

The chain joins TRBV6-6 to TRBJ2-7, with 7 nucleotides matching TRBD2. The CDR3 contains 14 residues. Germline CDR1 reads MNHNY; CDR2 reads SVGAGI (reference sequence). V shed 2 bases and J 3 bases; nucleotides not matched to a gene: 4. CDR3 region: CASSYAGVYYEQYF. For the CDR3, the DNA is TGTGCCAGCAGTTACGCGGGAGTCTACTACGAGCAGTACTTC.

The genes are TRBV21-1 and TRBJ2-2; the table's D gene call, TRBD1, was not cross checked with the DNA. TRBV21-1 is a listed pseudogene. The CDR3 spans 16 residues. Here the CDR3 DNA reads TGTGCCAGCAGCTGCGACGGGACAGGGAACACCGGGGAGCTGTTTTTT. Protein: CASSCDGTGNTGELFF.

This clone was picked up one time. The chain recombines TRBV5-6 with TRBJ1-1; D unclear. CDR1 SGHDT and CDR2 YYEEEE come from the germline V gene. The CDR3 length is 15 residues. The ends were cut back, 0 bases at V and 0 bases at J, with 9 bases in the middle. The CDR3 sequence: CASSLVPGMNTEAFF. CDR3 nucleotide sequence: TGTGCCAGCAGCTTGGTCCCAGGCATGAACACTGAAGCTTTCTTT. Filled out from reference TRBV5-6 and TRBJ1-1, the complete variable domain reads DAGVTQSPTHLIKTRGQQVTLRCSPKSGHDTVSWYQQALGQGPQFIFQYYEEEERQRGNFPDRFSGHQFPNYSSELNVNALLLGDSALYLCASSLVPGMNTEAFFGQGTRLTVV.

The V call is TRBV10-1, the J call TRBJ2-7; TRBD2 matches 8 bases. Germline trimming cut 4 bases from V and 6 bases from J; bases unmatched to any gene: 11. The CDR3 contains 15 residues. Germline CDR1 is WNHNN and CDR2 is SYGVQD (reference sequence). CDR3 sequence reads: CASSVSAGAGSEQYF. The DNA for the CDR3 is TGCGCCAGCAGTGTCTCAGCGGGAGCGGGTTCCGAGCAGTACTTC.

This chain connects TRBV10-1 to TRBJ2-7; tentatively, D is TRBD2 (5 bases). CDR3 length: 10 amino acids. V shed 8 bases and J shed 6 bases, with 8 bases lying between them. Germline CDR1 and CDR2: WNHNN and SYGVQD (reference sequence). In DNA form, the CDR3 reads TGCGCCAGCGGAGGAGGCGAGCAGTACTTC. This gives the protein CASGGGEQYF.

The chain recombines TRBV6-1 with TRBJ2-7; no clear D gene. V was clipped by 6 bases and J by 1 base, with 10 bases between them. The CDR3 extends over 13 amino acids. Germline loops: CDR1 MNHNS, CDR2 SASEGT. In DNA form, the CDR3 reads TGTGCCAGCAGGGCAGAATTATCCTACGAGCAGTACTTC. Protein sequence: CASRAELSYEQYF.

This sequence joins TRBV21-1 and TRBJ2-7; the table's D call, TRBD2, was not checked against the DNA. TRBV21-1 is a pseudogene. This CDR3 spans 10 amino acids. The CDR3, as DNA: TGTGCCAGTCCGGGGTATAGGCAGTACTTC. Protein product: CASPGYRQYF.

V gene TRBV18 combines with J gene TRBJ1-5; the D is unclear. Trimming took 3 bases from V and 2 from J, leaving 17 bases between them. The germline V gene encodes CDR1 KGHSH and CDR2 LQKENI. CDR3 length: 17 amino acids. As DNA, the CDR3 is TGTGCCAGCTCACCGGTTGTACCAAATCAGGGCAATCAGCCCCAGCATTTT. This codes for CASSPVVPNQGNQPQHF.

The chain carries TRBV29-1 and TRBJ2-3; D is unclear. The CDR3 is 14 amino acids. Germline values: CDR1 SQVTM, CDR2 ANQGSEA. The V gene lost 4 bases and the J gene lost 2 bases, with 13 bases spanning the gap. The CDR3 region is CSVATVRVTDTQYF. The CDR3 region has the DNA TGCAGCGTTGCCACAGTACGTGTCACAGATACGCAGTATTTT.

The chain carries TRBV5-1 and TRBJ2-5, with 8 bases fitting TRBD2. J lost 3 bases, V lost 1 base, and 2 bases had no gene match. CDR3 length equals 14 residues. Germline V CDR1 and CDR2: SGHRS, YFSETQ. CDR3 DNA sequence: TGCGCCAGCAGCTTGAAAGCGGGAGAAGAGACCCAGTACTTC. Encoded protein: CASSLKAGEETQYF.

The V gene is TRBV18, the J gene TRBJ1-2; the D is unclear. CDR1 KGHSH and CDR2 LQKENI come from the germline V gene. Trimming stripped 3 bases from V and 8 bases from J, with 13 bases between. The CDR3 sequence is 13 residues long. This CDR3 is CASSPPTAEGYTF. The CDR3 DNA sequence: TGTGCCAGCTCACCGCCTACGGCGGAGGGCTACACCTTC.

The chain combines TRBV28 with TRBJ1-3; possibly TRBD1 for D (6 bases). Trimming stripped 7 bases from V and 7 bases from J, with 17 bases between. This CDR3 comprises 14 residues. Germline V gene sequence: CDR1 MDHEN, CDR2 SYDVKM. CDR3 residues: CASNGGLNVNTIYF. The CDR3 DNA reads as TGTGCCAGCAATGGGGGCTTAAACGTGAACACCATATATTTT.

The chain uses TRBV19 and TRBJ1-1, with 7 positions matching TRBD1. The CDR3 is 21 residues long. Trimming removed 1 base from V and 0 bases from J; junction bases left unmatched: 20. The germline V gene encodes CDR1 LNHDA and CDR2 SQIVND (reference sequence). CDR3 in amino acids: CASSIVLTGTLSWEVNTEAFF. The CDR3 DNA follows: TGTGCCAGTAGTATAGTCCTGACAGGGACTCTTTCGTGGGAGGTGAACACTGAAGCTTTCTTT. Using reference TRBV19 and TRBJ1-1 for the parts outside the CDR3, the full variable domain is DGGITQSPKYLFRKEGQNVTLSCEQNLNHDAMYWYRQDPGQGLRLIYYSQIVNDFQKGDIAEGYSVSREKKESFPLTVTSAQKNPTAFYLCASSIVLTGTLSWEVNTEAFFGQGTRLTVV.

The chain couples TRBV2 to TRBJ2-1, with TRBD2 matching 7 bases. The CDR3 runs to 13 residues. V trimming: 7 bases; J trimming: 9 bases; junction bases outside the gene matches: 9. CDR1 is SNHLY, CDR2 FYNNEI, per germline. The CDR3 DNA follows: TGTGCCAGCACCCCACTAGCGTGGGGTGAGCAGTTCTTC. As protein: CASTPLAWGEQFF.

The CDR3 is CASSLAGAGVYEQYF. The CDR3 coding sequence is TGCGCCAGCAGCTTGGCCGGAGCGGGAGTCTACGAGCAGTACTTC. This sequence joins TRBV5-1 and TRBJ2-7; 8 nucleotides line up with TRBD2. This CDR3 comprises 15 residues. CDR1 SGHRS and CDR2 YFSETQ come from the germline V gene. Unmatched junction bases numbered 5, after V lost 0 bases and J lost 3 bases. The full variable domain, with the rest looked up from reference TRBV5-1 and TRBJ2-7, is KAGVTQTPRYLIKTRGQQVTLSCSPISGHRSVSWYQQTPGQGLQFLFEYFSETQRNKGNFPGRFSGRQFSNSRSEMNVSTLELGDSALYLCASSLAGAGVYEQYFGPGTRLTVT.

J is TRBJ2-6 and V is TRBV7-2, with D possibly being TRBD2 (6 bases). V dropped 3 bases and J dropped 2 bases, with 8 bases sitting between them. This CDR3 has 15 residues. Germline CDR1 SGHTA, CDR2 FQGNSA. CDR3 amino acids: CASSLGGAGANVLTF. DNA of the CDR3: TGTGCCAGCAGCTTGGGGGGAGCTGGGGCCAACGTCCTGACTTTC.

The J gene is TRBJ2-1, the V gene TRBV28, with D hard to call. CDR1 is MDHEN, CDR2 SYDVKM, per germline. V lost 6 bases and J lost 1, with 7 bases in between. The CDR3 length is 13 residues. The CDR3 sequence is CASRALSYNEQFF. DNA for the CDR3: TGTGCCAGCAGGGCCTTATCCTACAATGAGCAGTTCTTC.

The rearrangement uses TRBV2 and TRBJ2-6; perhaps TRBD2 as D (6 bases). The CDR3 spans 14 residues. Trimming left V 7 bases short and J 0 bases short, with 7 bases between. Germline assignment: CDR1 SNHLY and CDR2 FYNNEI. The CDR3 protein is CASKDYSGANVLTF. CDR3 sequence (DNA): TGTGCCAGCAAGGACTACTCTGGGGCCAACGTCCTGACTTTC.

This rearrangement joins TRBV27 to TRBJ2-7, with 10 bases aligning to TRBD2. The CDR3 extends over 14 amino acids. The V gene's germline CDR1 is MNHEY and CDR2 SMNVEV (reference sequence). V lost 3 bases, J lost 6 bases, and 5 bases stayed unmatched. The CDR3 spells CASSFGASGGEQYF. CDR3 bases: TGTGCCAGCAGTTTCGGGGCTAGCGGGGGCGAGCAGTACTTC.